This T cell receptor (beta chain) was documented in a study of shared clonotypes between healthy human individuals. The overall study: Each donor contributed plates that comprised three CD4 naive, three CD4 memory, two CD8 naive and one CD8 memory. Study-level points and caveats: In contrast to clonotypes shared by all four donors, non-shared clonotypes had lower generation probabilities.

Measured with immunoSEQ multiplex PCR; TCRdb has only the in-frame clones, and not every one. The sample comprises roughly 2.5 million clones, 85% to 95% of which are singletons, and more than 0.12% rests with the top ten. Concerning this clone: Its antigen is unidentified.

V gave up 5 bases and J gave up 4 bases, with 8 bases separating them. Germline loops: CDR1 MNHNS, CDR2 SASEGT. The CDR3 has 13 amino acids. CD4+ cells underwent separation, giving CD45RA+ naive and CD45RA-negative memory subsets. Sequencing used naive CD4+ T cells sorted from blood. This sample's subset: CD45RA+ positively selected. This sequence originates from a man younger than 35 in good health. The rearrangement links TRBV6-1 to TRBJ1-4, with D perhaps matching TRBD1 (5 bases). The CDR3: CASSRQRNEKLFF. Here the CDR3 DNA reads TGTGCCAGCAGTCGACAGCGTAATGAAAAACTGTTTTTT.